This TCR beta chain was profiled in a study of blood T cells in healthy people across ages. Overall study results and limits: Investigators viewed diversity estimates from one million T cells as underestimates, the study reported.

Combining a sample-barcoded 5' primer with a J-beta primer mix, a second PCR ran for roughly 7 to 12 cycles. A single record per CDR3 protein comes from TCRdb applying MiXCR to the 5' RACE reads. The profile covers 650,000 to 700,000 distinct CDR3 sequences, with approximately 52% appearing a single time and approximately 12% taken by the ten largest. CDR1 MNHEY and CDR2 SMNVEV come from the germline V gene (reference sequence). CDR3 size: 16 residues. V was pared by 2 bases and J by 12 bases, with 18 bases of the junction left unmatched. Each donor's blood draw was around 10 milliliters of peripheral blood. As regards this clonotype: No antigen is known for it.

Specimen: blood. The clonotype comes from a woman aged 80 or over in good health. The chain employs TRBV27 and TRBJ2-7; 8 bases line up with TRBD1. CDR3 bases: TGTGCCAGCAGTTTAAGGGGCCGGGACAGGTCGCTCGTGGTGTACTTC. Its translation: CASSLRGRDRSLVVYF.